This is a list of T cell receptor beta chains from one sample in a study of Tregs in tolerant kidney transplant recipients. Sequencing was performed with immunoSEQ multiplex PCR; in TCRdb, only in-frame clones are kept and a portion is missing. This sample has tens of thousands of clones, with 80% to 95% found just once. The sequencing used CD4+ T cells from blood (PBMCs), collected 12 months after the transplant. These receptors were obtained from a human patient who received a combined kidney and bone marrow transplant. Some T cells may have come from the graft donor. CDR3s include the opening cysteine and the closing phenylalanine or tryptophan. A D gene is named only where the DNA matches it firmly. Size is stated for part of the rows, as once, few or many counts, or as a class when the clone is expanded.

TRBD1	TRBV7-2	TRBJ1-4	-	CASSVGQRNEKLFF	TGTGCCAGCAGCGTGGGACAGAGAAATGAAAAACTGTTTTTT
TRBD1	TRBV5-4	TRBJ2-5	-	CASSPRTGAATQYF	TGTGCCAGCAGCCCCCGGACAGGGGCGGCGACCCAGTACTTC
TRBD2	TRBV11-3	TRBJ2-3	-	CASSSGLAVDTQYF	TGTGCCAGCAGCTCGGGACTAGCGGTAGATACGCAGTATTTT
TRBD2	TRBV7-6	TRBJ2-1	-	CASSSRLAGTSYNEQFF	TGTGCCAGCAGCTCTAGACTAGCGGGCACATCTTACAATGAGCAGTTCTTC
-	TRBV11-1	TRBJ1-1	once	CASSLEFSSTEAFF	TGTGCCAGCAGCTTAGAATTTAGTAGCACTGAAGCTTTCTTT
TRBD1	TRBV10-1	TRBJ1-5	-	CATKGTGRCNQPQHF	TGCGCCACCAAAGGGACAGGACGTTGCAATCAGCCCCAGCATTTT
-	TRBV6-6	TRBJ2-5	once	CASQVQVVETQYF	TGTGCCAGCCAGGTACAGGTTGTTGAGACCCAGTACTTC
-	TRBV19	TRBJ1-5	-	CASSAGLYNQPQHF	TGTGCCAGTAGTGCGGGACTTTACAATCAGCCCCAGCATTTT
TRBD1	TRBV29-1	TRBJ2-7	-	CSVEPGQGTNEQYF	TGCAGCGTAGAGCCGGGACAGGGGACTAACGAGCAGTACTTC
-	TRBV18	TRBJ1-3	-	CASSPPLAHSGNTIYF	TGTGCCAGCTCACCACCGTTGGCACACTCTGGAAACACCATATATTTT
-	TRBV10-3	TRBJ1-1	-	CAISELRANTEAFF	TGTGCCATCAGTGAGCTCAGGGCGAACACTGAAGCTTTCTTT
TRBD1	TRBV2	TRBJ1-3	few	CASSRDGQAFSGNTIYF	TGTGCCAGCAGCCGAGACGGACAGGCCTTCTCTGGAAACACCATATATTTT
-	TRBV15	TRBJ2-1	-	CATSRGRGGVYNEQFF	TGTGCCACCAGCAGAGGGAGGGGGGGGGTCTACAATGAGCAGTTCTTC
TRBD2	TRBV7-3	TRBJ2-3	-	CASSLRRGSTDTQYF	TGTGCCAGCAGCTTAAGGCGGGGGTCCACAGATACGCAGTATTTT
TRBD1	TRBV29-1	TRBJ2-2	-	CSVEVDRGGELFF	TGCAGCGTTGAGGTTGACAGGGGCGGGGAGCTGTTTTTT
TRBD1	TRBV27	TRBJ2-4	-	CASSLSLNRGKNIQYF	TGTGCCAGCAGTTTATCACTGAACAGGGGCAAAAACATTCAGTACTTC
-	TRBV30	TRBJ1-2	-	CAWSPQLGMVHGYTF	TGTGCCTGGAGTCCTCAGCTAGGCATGGTCCATGGCTACACCTTC
TRBD1	TRBV7-9	TRBJ1-5	-	CASSLPWTGGLGQPQHF	TGTGCCAGCAGCTTACCGTGGACAGGGGGACTAGGGCAGCCCCAGCATTTT
TRBD1	TRBV11-1	TRBJ1-1	-	CASSLVGGPYTEAFF	TGTGCCAGCAGCTTAGTAGGGGGCCCATACACTGAAGCTTTCTTT
-	TRBV5-1	TRBJ2-5	-	CASSPKIAEDVRETQYF	TGCGCCAGCAGCCCAAAAATAGCGGAAGATGTCAGGGAGACCCAGTACTTC
-	TRBV18	TRBJ2-7	-	CASSPPPAGAYEQYF	TGTGCCAGCTCACCCCCGCCGGCAGGGGCCTACGAGCAGTACTTC
-	TRBV4-3	TRBJ2-2	-	CASSQVPAGNTGELFF	TGCGCCAGCAGCCAAGTACCAGCGGGGAACACCGGGGAGCTGTTTTTT
TRBD1	TRBV7-2	TRBJ1-1	-	CASSSDLLTGGTEAFF	TGTGCCAGCAGCTCCGACCTACTAACAGGGGGCACTGAAGCTTTCTTT
-	TRBV9	TRBJ2-1	-	CASSVSGEWNEQFF	TGTGCCAGCAGCGTATCCGGGGAGTGGAATGAGCAGTTCTTC
-	TRBV6-1	TRBJ2-2	-	CATGQSRANTGELFF	TGTGCCACCGGACAGTCTAGGGCGAACACCGGGGAGCTGTTTTTT
TRBD2	TRBV5-4	TRBJ2-3	-	CASSLGPAGVGDTQYF	TGTGCCAGCAGCCTCGGTCCAGCGGGAGTCGGAGATACGCAGTATTTT
TRBD2	TRBV7-3	TRBJ2-3	-	CASSNPGGHGADTQYF	TGTGCCAGCAGCAACCCGGGAGGACATGGGGCAGATACGCAGTATTTT
-	TRBV11-3	TRBJ1-2	-	CASGRGILGYTF	TGTGCCAGTGGGAGAGGGATCCTTGGCTACACCTTC
-	TRBV6-5	TRBJ2-7	-	CASSYYRGMGYEQYF	TGTGCCAGCAGTTACTATCGGGGGATGGGCTACGAGCAGTACTTC
-	TRBV10-3	TRBJ2-7	few	CAISYSGDYYEQYF	TGTGCCATCAGTTACTCAGGGGACTACTACGAGCAGTACTTC
-	TRBV7-3	TRBJ2-1	-	CASSLTGAFSSYNEQFF	TGTGCCAGCAGCTTAACAGGGGCCTTCAGCTCCTACAATGAGCAGTTCTTC
TRBD1	TRBV5-4	TRBJ2-7	-	CASSLRDRAIYEQYF	TGTGCCAGCAGCCTCCGGGACAGGGCGATCTACGAGCAGTACTTC
-	TRBV6-5	TRBJ2-3	-	CASSYLQNTDTQYF	TGTGCCAGCAGTTACCTACAGAACACAGATACGCAGTATTTT
-	TRBV7-6	TRBJ1-1	-	CASSLRHENTEAFF	TGTGCCAGCAGCTTGAGACACGAGAACACTGAAGCTTTCTTT
-	TRBV7-9	TRBJ1-1	-	CASNPPGGRAEAFF	TGTGCCAGCAACCCACCCGGCGGCCGCGCTGAAGCTTTCTTT
TRBD2	TRBV7-2	TRBJ2-3	-	CASSSGLAGDTQYF	TGTGCCAGCAGCTCGGGACTAGCGGGGGATACGCAGTATTTT
-	TRBV11-3	TRBJ2-3	-	CASSLGPLDTQYF	TGTGCCAGCAGCTTGGGGCCCCTAGATACGCAGTATTTT
-	TRBV15	TRBJ2-5	-	CATSRVRGSQETQYF	TGTGCCACCAGCAGAGTAAGAGGGTCACAAGAGACCCAGTACTTC
-	TRBV7-2	TRBJ2-7	-	CASSTQSSYEQYF	TGTGCCAGCAGCACACAAAGCTCCTACGAGCAGTACTTC
TRBD1	TRBV25-1	TRBJ1-4	-	CASSDSGGRVEKLFF	TGTGCCAGCAGTGACTCAGGGGGCAGGGTTGAAAAACTGTTTTTT
-	TRBV4-2	TRBJ1-1	-	CASSQGYRLNTEAFF	TGTGCCAGCAGCCAAGGATACCGGTTGAACACTGAAGCTTTCTTT
-	TRBV9	TRBJ1-5	-	CASSAKADNQPQHF	TGTGCCAGCAGCGCGAAGGCGGACAATCAGCCCCAGCATTTT